This TCR beta chain was recovered during a study of T cells in Graves' hyperthyroidism and ophthalmopathy. Whole-study results and caveats: With a median lead of around 5.9 months before onset, the model predicted ophthalmopathy. Blood also showed most of the thyroid clonotypes that were expanded above 0.001.

This clonotype was seen ten or more times. The antigen is unknown. Amplification yielded TCR beta CDR3 regions, with RNA transcripts as the source. Primed by the HTBI set, a first-round RT-PCR was run on the TCR CDR3. From the multiplex PCR reads, TCRdb called clonotypes with MiXCR, one entry per CDR3 protein. The sample includes approximately 640,000 distinct CDR3 sequences, about 18% of them seen just once. The CDR3 loop spans 14 amino acids. Germline V gives CDR1 MNHNS, CDR2 SASEGT. The trim removed 5 bases at V and 7 bases at J, leaving 7 bases unmatched. The receptor's source is a man in his fifties with Graves' hyperthyroidism. Sequenced input: blood. The chain employs TRBV6-1 and TRBJ1-2; 10 positions agree with TRBD1. CDR3 DNA: TGTGCCAGCAGTCTAGGGGACAGGGGTGCTGGCTACACCTTC. It specifies CASSLGDRGAGYTF.